The 26 T cell receptor beta chains below were found in one sample sequenced in a study of T cell changes during pregnancy in multiple sclerosis. Generated by immunoSEQ multiplex PCR, the TCRdb table keeps only in-frame clones and is missing some. The data hold approximately 23,000 clones, with around 89% observed a single time. The sequencing here drew on CD8+ T cells from peripheral blood mononuclear cells, taken in the first trimester of pregnancy. The receptors here all came from a female donor with multiple sclerosis, enrolled in a pregnancy study.

The chain carries TRBV6-5 and TRBJ2-1; D is ambiguous. The V end was cut by 1 base, the J end by 5 bases, with 6 bases between. This CDR3 is 13 amino acids long. The germline V gene encodes CDR1 MNHEY and CDR2 SVGAGI. The CDR3: CASSYFTDNEQFF. The CDR3 nucleotides read TGTGCCAGCAGTTACTTCACAGACAATGAGCAGTTCTTC.

This clone appeared a few times. The chain combines TRBV4-3 with TRBJ2-7; TRBD1 agrees at 8 bases. V was clipped by 3 bases and J by 4 bases; unmatched bases: 5. Per the germline V gene, CDR1 is LGHNA and CDR2 is YSLEER. CDR3 size: 14 residues. The CDR3 coding sequence is TGCGCCAGCAGCCAGTCAACAGGGGGTTACGAGCAGTACTTC. As protein: CASSQSTGGYEQYF.

This clone is a singleton in its sample. The V gene is TRBV11-2, the J gene TRBJ1-5; no clear D gene. Germline V gives CDR1 SGHAT, CDR2 FQNNGV. This CDR3 is 16 amino acids long. V gave up 0 bases and J gave up 6 bases, with 15 bases separating them. CDR3: CASSLDIGVGSQPQHF. In nucleotides, the CDR3 is TGTGCCAGCAGCTTAGATATCGGGGTCGGGAGTCAGCCCCAGCATTTT. The entire variable domain, with the rest obtained from reference TRBV11-2 and TRBJ1-5, is as follows: EAGVAQSPRYKIIEKRQSVAFWCNPISGHATLYWYQQILGQGPKLLIQFQNNGVVDDSQLPKDRFSAERLKGVDSTLKIQPAKLEDSAVYLCASSLDIGVGSQPQHFGDGTRLSIL.

The chain uses TRBV15 and TRBJ1-2; D call uncertain. V lost 5 bases and J 1 base, leaving 8 bases between the germline ends. Germline V CDR1 and CDR2: LNHNV, YYDKDF (reference sequence). This CDR3 has 13 residues. The CDR3 bases are TGTGCCACCAGCGGAGCCGTTAACTATGGCTACACCTTC. Protein: CATSGAVNYGYTF. Full variable domain (missing parts from reference TRBV15 and TRBJ1-2): DAMVIQNPRYQVTQFGKPVTLSCSQTLNHNVMYWYQQKSSQAPKLLFHYYDKDFNNEADTPDNFQSRRPNTSFCFLDIRSPGLGDTAMYLCATSGAVNYGYTFGSGTRLTVV.

The chain links TRBV4-1 to TRBJ2-1, with 7 bases fitting TRBD1. The CDR3 consists of 15 residues. Losses at the gene ends were 4 bases for V and 4 bases for J; bases not matched to a gene: 7. Germline-derived CDR1 and CDR2 are MGHRA and YSYEKL. In DNA form, the CDR3 reads TGCGCCAGCAGCCTCCGGGACAGCGCATACAATGAGCAGTTCTTC. Protein: CASSLRDSAYNEQFF.

The chain couples TRBV10-3 to TRBJ2-3; TRBD2 matches 8 bases. Germline V gene sequence: CDR1 ENHRY, CDR2 SYGVKD. V gave up 0 bases and J gave up 5 bases; unmatched junction bases: 7. The CDR3 has 16 amino acids. CDR3 protein: CAISESASGSGDTQYF. CDR3 DNA: TGTGCCATCAGTGAGTCAGCCAGCGGGAGTGGAGATACGCAGTATTTT.

CDR3 residues: CASSESGRGYEQYF. CDR3 DNA sequence: TGTGCCAGCAGCGAGAGCGGGAGAGGGTACGAGCAGTACTTC. The V gene is TRBV6-1, the J gene TRBJ2-7; TRBD2 matches 8 bases. This CDR3 comprises 14 residues. Germline loops: CDR1 MNHNS, CDR2 SASEGT. Trimming took 6 bases from V and 4 from J; bases not matched to a gene: 8.

The J gene is TRBJ1-1, the V gene TRBV2; possible D gene TRBD1, 5 bases. Trimming cost V 3 bases and J 3 bases, with 11 bases left between them. The CDR3 is made up of 14 amino acids. Germline-derived CDR1 and CDR2 are SNHLY and FYNNEI. CDR3 coding DNA: TGTGCCAGCAGTGATTCTCGGGGGTACACTGAAGCTTTCTTT. Its translation is CASSDSRGYTEAFF.

In DNA, the CDR3 is TGTGCCAGTAGTCCTCCGGGACAGCCTTACGAGCAGTACTTC. Translated: CASSPPGQPYEQYF. V and J are TRBV19 and TRBJ2-7; 7 bases agree with TRBD1. V shed 5 bases and J 4 bases; nucleotides not matched to a gene: 8. Germline assignment: CDR1 LNHDA and CDR2 SQIVND (reference sequence). CDR3 size: 14 residues.

This rearrangement joins TRBV5-5 to TRBJ2-7; D not resolved. CDR1 is SGHKS and CDR2 is YYEKEE in the germline V gene (reference sequence). V was shortened by 4 bases and J by 2 bases, with 4 bases between the two germline ends. This CDR3 has 11 amino acids. This CDR3 reads CASSQTYEQYF. The DNA for the CDR3 is TGTGCCAGCAGCCAAACCTACGAGCAGTACTTC.

The count of this clone is one. This chain connects TRBV27 to TRBJ1-1; D is unclear. CDR3 length: 14 amino acids. The V end lost 5 bases, the J end lost 1 base, and 11 bases lay between the germline ends. Germline V CDR1 and CDR2: MNHEY, SMNVEV (reference sequence). The CDR3 DNA sequence: TGTGCCAGCAGTATGGGAGACCCGAACACTGAAGCTTTCTTT. Protein: CASSMGDPNTEAFF.

CDR3 bases: TGTGCCAGCAGTGGGGACAGTTCCTACAATGAGCAGTTCTTC. Translation gives CASSGDSSYNEQFF. The V and J genes are TRBV25-1 and TRBJ2-1, with TRBD1 identical over 7 bases. The germline gives CDR1 MGHDK, CDR2 SYGVNS. The ends lost 4 bases at V and 1 base at J; junction bases unmatched: 1. The CDR3 has 14 amino acids.

The rearrangement uses TRBV6-5 and TRBJ2-1; D call uncertain. Trimming pared 5 bases from V and 6 bases from J, leaving 14 bases between. This CDR3 is built from 14 residues. Germline V gene data show CDR1 as MNHEY and CDR2 as SVGAGI. The CDR3 here is CASSPIDGPNEQFF. The CDR3 nucleotides are TGTGCCAGCAGTCCCATCGATGGGCCCAATGAGCAGTTCTTC.

V is TRBV7-9 and J is TRBJ2-7; unclear D gene. V shed 5 bases and J shed 1 base, with 9 bases lying between them. Germline-derived CDR1 and CDR2 are SEHNR and FQNEAQ (reference sequence). The CDR3 covers 13 residues. Here the CDR3 reads CASSPSASYEQYF. The CDR3 bases are TGTGCCAGCAGCCCCAGCGCTTCCTACGAGCAGTACTTC.

The genes are TRBV15 and TRBJ2-3; D remains ambiguous. V lost 3 bases, J lost 0 bases, and 10 bases lay in between. CDR1 is LNHNV, CDR2 YYDKDF, per germline (reference sequence). This CDR3 is 15 amino acids long. The CDR3 DNA reads as TGTGCCACCAGCAGGTTTCAGGATAGCACAGATACGCAGTATTTT. Protein sequence: CATSRFQDSTDTQYF.

The V call is TRBV27, the J call TRBJ2-3; D remains unclear. CDR1 is MNHEY, CDR2 SMNVEV, per germline (reference sequence). V dropped 7 bases and J dropped 7 bases, with 15 bases sitting between them. The length of the CDR3 is 13 residues. The chain's CDR3 is CASTPLTGHTQYF. CDR3 DNA: TGTGCCAGCACCCCCCTGACTGGTCATACGCAGTATTTT.

This rearrangement joins TRBV6-5 to TRBJ2-5; TRBD2 might be the D (6 bases). Germline lookup yields CDR1 MNHEY and CDR2 SVGAGI. CDR3 length: 15 residues. The V and J ends lost 7 bases and 3 bases respectively, with 18 bases between them. CDR3 amino acids: CASIPYAGSEETQYF. For the CDR3, the DNA is TGTGCCAGCATTCCATACGCGGGGTCGGAAGAGACCCAGTACTTC.

This chain links TRBV6-5 with TRBJ2-3, with D possibly matching TRBD2 (6 bases). CDR3 size: 14 residues. V was cut by 6 bases and J by 2 bases, with 12 bases left in between. Germline CDR1 is MNHEY and CDR2 is SVGAGI. The CDR3 bases are TGTGCCAGCAGCTCTGGGCGGGACACAGATACGCAGTATTTT. This translates into CASSSGRDTDTQYF.

V gene TRBV6-1 combines with J gene TRBJ2-7, with 8 bases fitting TRBD1. CDR3 length equals 13 residues. The ends lost 6 bases at V and 2 bases at J; junction bases unmatched: 3. Germline-derived CDR1 and CDR2 are MNHNS and SASEGT. As DNA, the CDR3 is TGTGCCAGCAGGGGGACAGGAACCTACGAGCAGTACTTC. This translates into CASRGTGTYEQYF.

V and J are TRBV27 and TRBJ1-2, with 10 nucleotides matching TRBD1. The CDR3 extends over 14 amino acids. From germline, CDR1 is MNHEY and CDR2 SMNVEV (reference sequence). Losses at the gene ends were 2 bases for V and 5 bases for J; bases not matched to a gene: 2. CDR3 in amino acids: CASSLRTGGYGYTF. CDR3 sequence (DNA): TGTGCCAGCAGTTTAAGGACAGGGGGATATGGCTACACCTTC.

By sample fraction, this clone is medium-sized (0.01 to 0.1%). The rearrangement uses TRBV4-2 and TRBJ2-6; D may be TRBD2 (5 bases). The CDR3 runs 16 residues. Germline CDR1 reads LGHNA; CDR2 reads YNFKEQ. The V end lost 0 bases, the J end lost 2 bases, and 8 bases lay between the germline ends. The CDR3 loop is CASSQEEGAGANVLTF. CDR3 in DNA: TGTGCCAGCAGCCAAGAAGAGGGAGCTGGGGCCAACGTCCTGACTTTC.

The chain links TRBV5-5 to TRBJ1-1; D is possibly TRBD1 (5 bases). Germline loops: CDR1 SGHKS, CDR2 YYEKEE (reference sequence). V lost 4 bases and J lost 10, with 11 bases in between. The CDR3 runs to 11 residues. The CDR3 DNA is TGTGCCAGCAGCCAGGGACTCTTAGCTTTCTTT. It codes for CASSQGLLAFF.

The chain recombines TRBV7-9 with TRBJ2-3; TRBD1 matches 8 bases. This CDR3 spans 16 amino acids. The J segment lost 4 bases and the V segment lost 5 bases, leaving 11 bases of the junction unmatched. Looked up from germline, CDR1 is SEHNR and CDR2 is FQNEAQ (reference sequence). CDR3 sequence: CASSIADRVIADTQYF. The CDR3 bases are TGTGCCAGCAGCATCGCGGACAGGGTTATCGCAGATACGCAGTATTTT.

V gene TRBV6-5 combines with J gene TRBJ2-3; TRBD2 might be the D (5 bases). CDR1 MNHEY and CDR2 SVGAGI come from the germline V gene. CDR3 length equals 12 residues. V was trimmed by 6 bases and J by 7 bases, leaving 11 bases between them. Here the CDR3 DNA reads TGTGCCAGCAGGGACTTTACATATACGCAGTATTTT. Its translation is CASRDFTYTQYF.

The V and J genes are TRBV7-9 and TRBJ2-7; the match to TRBD1 covers 9 bases. With 8 bases clipped from V and 4 bases from J, the junction kept 12 bases outside the gene matches. The CDR3 is 15 residues long. Germline V gene sequence: CDR1 SEHNR, CDR2 FQNEAQ (reference sequence). The CDR3 region is CASQAERQGGYEQYF. The CDR3 nucleotides are TGTGCCAGCCAGGCAGAGAGACAGGGGGGATACGAGCAGTACTTC.

The V call is TRBV5-1, the J call TRBJ2-1; a weak D match, TRBD1 (5 bases). Germline V lookup: CDR1 SGHRS, CDR2 YFSETQ. The CDR3 length is 18 residues. V lost 2 bases to trimming and J lost 15 bases, with 33 bases between them. The CDR3 bases are TGCGCCAGCAGCTTAAAGGGGCACGAACTGGACCCTGATAATCGGAGGTTCTTC. Its translation is CASSLKGHELDPDNRRFF.